Listed below are T cell receptor beta chains from one sample, sequenced in a study of PD-1 blockade in classical Hodgkin lymphoma. Repertoires were generated with immunoSEQ multiplex PCR, while TCRdb's copy carries only in-frame clones and drops some. The profile shows more than 4,000 clones, 81% of them singletons. The specimen was CD8+ T cells from blood. Every receptor here comes from a human donor with classical Hodgkin lymphoma. Both conserved end residues are part of each CDR3. The order of the fields is CDR3 DNA, CDR3 protein, J gene, D gene, clone size, V gene. A D gene is named only where the DNA matches it firmly. Size is omitted from some rows. Given values are once, few, many or a class for expanded clones.

CDR3 DNA: TGTGCCAGCAGACTGTGGACAGGGGCCTTTAGCAATCAGCCCCAGCATTTT
CDR3 protein: CASRLWTGAFSNQPQHF
J gene: TRBJ1-5
D gene: TRBD1
clone size: NA
V gene: TRBV28

CDR3 DNA: TGCAGCGCCGGGCGACTAGCGGGAGGCAATGAGCAGTTCTTC
CDR3 protein: CSAGRLAGGNEQFF
J gene: TRBJ2-1
D gene: TRBD2
clone size: NA
V gene: TRBV29-1

CDR3 DNA: TGTGCCAGCAGTGTAAGGGTTGGGAACACCGGGGAGCTGTTTTTT
CDR3 protein: CASSVRVGNTGELFF
J gene: TRBJ2-2
D gene: NA
clone size: NA
V gene: TRBV27

CDR3 DNA: TGTGCCAGCAGCCCTGCGGGGGGCACAGATACGCAGTATTTT
CDR3 protein: CASSPAGGTDTQYF
J gene: TRBJ2-3
D gene: TRBD2
clone size: NA
V gene: TRBV28

CDR3 DNA: TGTGCCAGCAGAGACGGGGAGCTGTTTTTT
CDR3 protein: CASRDGELFF
J gene: TRBJ2-2
D gene: NA
clone size: NA
V gene: TRBV6-1

CDR3 DNA: TGTGCCAGCAGCTGGGGATCCTACGAGCAGTACTTC
CDR3 protein: CASSWGSYEQYF
J gene: TRBJ2-7
D gene: NA
clone size: once
V gene: TRBV13

CDR3 DNA: TGTGCCAGCAGTTTGGACAGGCCCAGAGGGTACTCTCAAGAGACCCAGTACTTC
CDR3 protein: CASSLDRPRGYSQETQYF
J gene: TRBJ2-5
D gene: TRBD1
clone size: NA
V gene: TRBV28

CDR3 DNA: TGTGCCAGCAGCCCCTTATCAGGGGCGAGAGGGTATGGCTACACCTTC
CDR3 protein: CASSPLSGARGYGYTF
J gene: TRBJ1-2
D gene: NA
clone size: NA
V gene: TRBV11-2

CDR3 DNA: TGTGCCAGCAGTTTCCGCGGACGAGCGAACACTGAAGCTTTCTTT
CDR3 protein: CASSFRGRANTEAFF
J gene: TRBJ1-1
D gene: NA
clone size: NA
V gene: TRBV27

CDR3 DNA: TGTGCCAGCAGGGTTGGGACAGGGTTTACAGATACGCAGTATTTT
CDR3 protein: CASRVGTGFTDTQYF
J gene: TRBJ2-3
D gene: TRBD1
clone size: large
V gene: TRBV6-4

CDR3 DNA: TGTGCCAGCAGCCCCTTCGCCGGACAGGGGGCCTTGAACACTGAAGCTTTCTTT
CDR3 protein: CASSPFAGQGALNTEAFF
J gene: TRBJ1-1
D gene: TRBD1
clone size: NA
V gene: TRBV7-8

CDR3 DNA: TGTGCCAGCAGTGCCGGGACAGGGGAGTATCAGCCCCAGCATTTT
CDR3 protein: CASSAGTGEYQPQHF
J gene: TRBJ1-5
D gene: TRBD1
clone size: once
V gene: TRBV28

CDR3 DNA: TGCGCCAGCAGCCAAACTGGGACAGGGGAACCCTACGAGCAGTACTTC
CDR3 protein: CASSQTGTGEPYEQYF
J gene: TRBJ2-7
D gene: TRBD1
clone size: NA
V gene: TRBV4-3

CDR3 DNA: TGTGCCAGCACCCCCCGGGACAACTACGAGCAGTACTTC
CDR3 protein: CASTPRDNYEQYF
J gene: TRBJ2-7
D gene: NA
clone size: once
V gene: TRBV7-9